This TCR beta chain was sequenced during a study of blood T cells in healthy people across ages (dated by TCRdb to about 2015). Context from the whole study: Template switching captured roughly one uniquely barcoded TCR beta cDNA molecule per two T cells in model experiments. Age-related changes in TCR beta repertoire diversity were measured in the study by deep sequencing normalized with unique cDNA molecular identifiers. Four age groups were formed from the donors: young (average approximately 15 years), middle-aged (just under 40), aged (about 68) and long-lived (about 80). To avoid experimental bias, donors of different ages were distributed randomly across sequencing lanes. Two additional independent replicas of 1 million unique cDNA reads from the same blood draw were analyzed for two donors (one aged 18 to 30 and one aged 80 or older). Summary of the overall study and its limitations: Observed TCR beta diversity per million T cells fell roughly linearly with age, and a significant reduction was already apparent by age around 40. The long-lived group showed more naive CD4+ T cells, fewer expanded clones and increased TCR diversity than the aged group, suggesting age selection. Estimates of total diversity based on one million sequenced T cells were regarded as lower bounds and as underestimates. Observed TCR beta diversity correlated strongly with the percentage of naive T cells measured by flow cytometry. Since profiling was done on bulk unsorted PBMCs, naive and antigen-experienced compartments could not be conclusively compared. The CMV infection status of donors was not known, potentially confounding age-related changes in expanded clonotypes.

This clonotype has only one observation. What this receptor recognizes is not known. No base-level quality is on record; no much larger clone is a single base apart. To prepare the library, 5' RACE was applied. TCRdb names Illumina HiSeq 2500 as the instrument used. A second PCR of 7 to 11 cycles was performed with a sample-barcoded 5' primer and a J-beta primer mix. A unique molecular identifier was introduced onto each TCR beta cDNA molecule by a template-switch 5' adaptor carrying 12 random nucleotides. Each sample yielded at least 3 million CDR3-containing paired-end reads. First-strand cDNA was synthesized from all RNA with the Mint cDNA synthesis kit, primed by a TRBC-specific oligonucleotide. After uracil-DNA glycosylase treatment, a first 18-cycle PCR used universal primers M1SS and BC2_uni_R on all cDNA. The original pipeline was this. For normalization, 1 million high-quality reads were randomly selected from each sample, with every read carrying a distinct molecular identifier. Reads sharing molecular identifiers were discarded rather than binned into consensus sequences. MiTCR, set to a Q25 quality threshold and the strictest error-elimination algorithm, was used for CDR3 identification, clonotype clustering and error correction. A nonparametric unseen species model with Euler transformation was used to estimate lower-bound total TCR beta diversity. TCRdb took the public reads, trimmed them with fastp at Q25, ran MiXCR for clone calling and kept in-frame beta chains. CDR3 protein sequences are deduplicated, and each keeps its most common genes and DNA. The V and J calls and clone size come from TCRdb's table, not from the authors' own analysis. Counted in this sample were 1,500,000 or so distinct CDR3 sequences; less than 45% of them appeared once. Over 3.5% of the sample lies in the top ten.

The approximately 41 donors, aged roughly 6 to 100 years, were systemically healthy Caucasian individuals from Russia. Each donor gave ten milliliters of peripheral blood, drawn into EDTA-treated Vacutainer tubes. Ficoll-Paque density-gradient centrifugation was used to isolate PBMCs, with at least 6.5 million per sample. Trizol reagent was used to extract total RNA from the PBMCs, yielding at least 5 micrograms per sample. For every donor, an aliquot of PBMCs went through flow cytometry to measure the percentages of naive CD45RAhigh/CD27high T cells. Deletion took 8 bases off V and 0 bases off J, with a span of 14 bases between the germline ends. For CDR1 and CDR2, the germline V gene lists SQVTM and ANQGSEA. Including cysteine and phenylalanine, the CDR3 has 14 amino acids. Left in the record is the CDR3 DNA by itself, 42 bases read in frame from the first base.

Source material: blood. The V and J genes are TRBV29-1 and TRBJ2-1; no D gene is confidently identified. This receptor was obtained from a woman aged 18-30 years in good health. The CDR3 region: CSFSNGRSYNEQFF. The DNA is TGCAGCTTTTCTAACGGGCGCTCCTACAATGAGCAGTTCTTC.